A single sample is the source of the 24 T cell receptor beta chains below, sequenced in a study of blood T cell repertoires in COVID-19. Some clones are missing from TCRdb's copy, which holds only in-frame ones; the method was immunoSEQ multiplex PCR. The sample shows about 240,000 clones, 86% of them seen only once. The sequenced material came from PBMCs or T cells enriched from blood (not recorded which). The receptors derive from a woman in her 40s with acute COVID-19.

The rearrangement uses TRBV30 and TRBJ2-6; 7 bases are a match to TRBD1. Trimming at V came to 4 bases and at J to 0 bases, leaving 6 bases not matched to a gene. CDR3 size: 16 residues. Germline-derived CDR1 and CDR2 are GTSNPN and SVGIG (reference sequence). The CDR3 bases are TGTGCCTGGACCTTGACAGGGCTCTCTGGGGCCAACGTCCTGACTTTC. Its translation is CAWTLTGLSGANVLTF.

The rearrangement uses TRBV7-8 and TRBJ2-7; 9 bases are shared with TRBD2. Germline CDR1 and CDR2: SGHVS and FQNEAQ. This CDR3 contains 17 residues. V was pared by 2 bases and J by 2 bases, with 10 bases of the junction left unmatched. CDR3 in amino acids: CASSLLSIAGAPYEQYF. CDR3 bases: TGTGCCAGCAGCTTATTATCTATAGCGGGAGCCCCCTACGAGCAGTACTTC.

The V call is TRBV12-3 or TRBV12-4, the J call TRBJ1-1, with D possibly being TRBD1 (5 bases). Trimming cost V 7 bases and J 3 bases, with 12 bases left between them. This CDR3 contains 13 residues. The CDR3 nucleotides are TGTGCCAGCAATTGGGGGGGAGACACTGAAGCTTTCTTT. Protein product: CASNWGGDTEAFF.

V and J are TRBV5-4 and TRBJ2-7; 8 bases are a match to TRBD1. Per germline, CDR1 SGHNT and CDR2 YYREEE (reference sequence). This CDR3 region has 15 residues. With V trimmed by 4 bases and J by 4 bases, 10 bases remained unmatched. DNA of the CDR3: TGTGCCAGCAGCCCCGGAGGGCAGGGGGCTTACGAGCAGTACTTC. Protein: CASSPGGQGAYEQYF.

This clone was counted between two and nine times. The chain recombines TRBV9 with TRBJ2-2; 7 nucleotides line up with TRBD2. V shed 0 bases, J shed 5 bases, and the junction held 7 bases outside the gene matches. Looked up from germline, CDR1 is SGDLS and CDR2 is YYNGEE. The CDR3 has 16 amino acids. DNA for the CDR3: TGTGCCAGCAGCGTAGGATGGGGCGGGAGAACCGGGGAGCTGTTTTTT. Translation gives CASSVGWGGRTGELFF.

The chain links TRBV3-1 (or the pseudogene TRBV3-2) to TRBJ2-1, with 11 bases aligning to TRBD2. J gave up 2 bases and V 5 bases, and 2 bases lay outside the gene matches. CDR1 LGHDT and CDR2 YNNKEL come from the germline V gene (reference sequence). The CDR3 sequence is 15 residues long. Here the CDR3 reads CASSLAGGAYNEQFF. Here the CDR3 DNA reads TGTGCCAGCAGCTTAGCGGGAGGGGCCTACAATGAGCAGTTCTTC.

DNA of the CDR3: TGTGCCAGCAGCTTAGAACGCGGGAGGGCCGCAGATACGCAGTATTTT. Protein product: CASSLERGRAADTQYF. The V and J genes are TRBV7-9 and TRBJ2-3; 9 nucleotides line up with TRBD2. CDR1 is SEHNR, CDR2 FQNEAQ, per germline (reference sequence). This CDR3 is built from 16 residues. After removal of 1 base from V and 4 bases from J, the junction contained 6 bases not matched to a gene. The full variable domain, its missing parts supplied by reference TRBV7-9 and TRBJ2-3, is DTGVSQNPRHKITKRGQNVTFRCDPISEHNRLYWYRQTLGQGPEFLTYFQNEAQLEKSRLLSDRFSAERPKGSFSTLEIQRTEQGDSAMYLCASSLERGRAADTQYFGPGTRLTVL.

This sequence joins TRBV3-1 (or the pseudogene TRBV3-2) and TRBJ1-1; 9 bases fit TRBD1. Germline CDR1 LGHDT, CDR2 YNNKEL (reference sequence). CDR3 length equals 15 residues. V shed 4 bases and J 5 bases; nucleotides not matched to a gene: 8. CDR3 bases: TGTGCCAGCAGCCCCCCGACAGGGGGAGGGACTGAAGCTTTCTTT. Its translation is CASSPPTGGGTEAFF.

V and J are TRBV2 and TRBJ1-5; maybe TRBD1 (5 bases). The CDR3 contains 14 residues. V lost 5 bases, J lost 4 bases, and 12 bases lay in between. Germline CDR1 SNHLY, CDR2 FYNNEI. CDR3 amino acids: CASSPGGSNQPQHF. The CDR3 DNA is TGTGCCAGCAGTCCCGGGGGGTCAAATCAGCCCCAGCATTTT.

The rearrangement joins TRBV24-1 to TRBJ2-1, with D possibly matching TRBD2 (6 bases). The CDR3 extends over 14 amino acids. Trimming shortened V by 5 bases and J by 4 bases, and 11 bases separated the two germline ends. CDR1 is KGHDR and CDR2 is SFDVKD in the germline V gene. The CDR3 DNA sequence: TGTGCCACCAGTGTGGGCGGGACGTACAATGAGCAGTTCTTC. Translation gives CATSVGGTYNEQFF.

This rearrangement joins TRBV5-4 to TRBJ1-4; D is uncertain. Germline V lookup: CDR1 SGHNT, CDR2 YYREEE (reference sequence). V was cut by 0 bases and J by 8 bases, with 11 bases left in between. The CDR3 is 14 residues long. The CDR3 loop is CASSLAPVKEKLFF. CDR3 DNA sequence: TGTGCCAGCAGCTTGGCGCCGGTTAAGGAAAAACTGTTTTTT.

The genes are TRBV25-1 and TRBJ2-3, with TRBD1 as a possible D gene (7 bases). The CDR3 runs 13 residues. V was clipped by 7 bases and J by 4 bases, with 12 bases between them. From germline, CDR1 is MGHDK and CDR2 SYGVNS. The CDR3 loop is CASTQGGSDTQYF. The CDR3 DNA reads as TGTGCCAGCACGCAGGGGGGTTCAGATACGCAGTATTTT.

The chain recombines TRBV3-1 (or the pseudogene TRBV3-2) with TRBJ2-1; 8 positions agree with TRBD1. Germline values: CDR1 LGHDT, CDR2 YNNKEL (reference sequence). With 4 bases clipped from V and 2 bases from J, the junction kept 4 bases outside the gene matches. This CDR3 region has 15 residues. CDR3: CASSRQGIPYNEQFF. CDR3 nucleotides: TGTGCCAGCAGCCGACAGGGGATACCCTACAATGAGCAGTTCTTC.

This chain joins TRBV5-1 and TRBJ2-1, with TRBD2 as a possible D gene (6 bases). CDR1 and CDR2 from the germline V gene are SGHRS and YFSETQ. Deletions cut 0 bases from V and 8 bases from J, with 12 bases between. There are 14 residues in the CDR3. The CDR3 loop is CASSLVAGGYEQFF. The CDR3 DNA sequence: TGCGCCAGCAGCTTGGTGGCTGGGGGGTATGAGCAGTTCTTC.

The chain carries TRBV3-1 (or the pseudogene TRBV3-2) and TRBJ2-3; maybe TRBD2 (6 bases). The CDR3 sequence is 14 residues long. Trimming pared 5 bases from V and 2 bases from J, leaving 11 bases between. Looked up from germline, CDR1 is LGHDT and CDR2 is YNNKEL (reference sequence). The DNA of the CDR3 is TGTGCCAGCAGCGCGGGGTTTACCACAGATACGCAGTATTTT. It yields the protein CASSAGFTTDTQYF.

The chain has TRBV2 and TRBJ1-1; D is unresolved. Germline V CDR1 and CDR2: SNHLY, FYNNEI. Trimming removed 2 bases at V and 4 bases at J, with 14 bases between. This CDR3 contains 15 residues. Written as DNA, the CDR3 is TGTGCCAGCAGTGAACCTACAGAGAAAAGCACTGAAGCTTTCTTT. This translates into CASSEPTEKSTEAFF.

The chain has TRBV19 and TRBJ2-2; 8 bases line up with TRBD1. Per the germline V gene, CDR1 is LNHDA and CDR2 is SQIVND (reference sequence). Germline trimming cut 3 bases from V and 2 bases from J; bases unmatched to any gene: 5. This CDR3 has 16 residues. The CDR3 protein is CASSIRTGSNTGELFF. CDR3 sequence (DNA): TGTGCCAGTAGTATCCGGACAGGGTCAAACACCGGGGAGCTGTTTTTT.

This chain connects TRBV7-8 to TRBJ2-1; TRBD2 matches at 8 bases. The V gene's germline CDR1 is SGHVS and CDR2 FQNEAQ. The length of the CDR3 is 17 residues. Trimming removed 1 base from V and 3 bases from J; junction bases left unmatched: 8. The CDR3 sequence: CASSLVLGTSFYNEQFF. The CDR3 DNA sequence: TGTGCCAGCAGCTTAGTTCTGGGGACTAGTTTCTACAATGAGCAGTTCTTC. Looking up the rest from reference TRBV7-8 and TRBJ2-1 gives the full variable domain: GAGVSQSPRYKVAKRGQDVALRCDPISGHVSLFWYQQALGQGPEFLTYFQNEAQLDKSGLPSDRFFAERPEGSVSTLKIQRTQQEDSAVYLCASSLVLGTSFYNEQFFGPGTRLTVL.

The rearrangement links TRBV7-2 to TRBJ2-2; perhaps TRBD2 as D (5 bases). Germline assignment: CDR1 SGHTA and CDR2 FQGNSA. The CDR3 is 16 amino acids. Trimming pared 5 bases from V and 4 bases from J, leaving 17 bases between. CDR3 sequence reads: CASSNVLGSSTGELFF. The CDR3 coding sequence is TGTGCCAGCAGCAATGTGTTGGGGAGTAGCACCGGGGAGCTGTTTTTT.

V and J are TRBV9 and TRBJ2-2, with 8 bases aligning to TRBD1. This CDR3 has 15 amino acids. Per germline, CDR1 SGDLS and CDR2 YYNGEE. The trim removed 5 bases at V and 1 base at J, leaving 4 bases unmatched. The CDR3 bases are TGTGCCAGCAGTTGGGGGACAGGGAACACCGGGGAGCTGTTTTTT. As protein: CASSWGTGNTGELFF.

J is TRBJ1-1 and V is TRBV7-9; D unresolved. CDR3 length: 15 amino acids. In germline, CDR1 is SEHNR, CDR2 FQNEAQ (reference sequence). V was shortened by 1 base and J by 0 bases, with 9 bases between the two germline ends. The CDR3 spells CASSLGIALNTEAFF. The DNA of the CDR3 is TGTGCCAGCAGCTTAGGCATAGCCTTGAACACTGAAGCTTTCTTT.

This clone was observed a handful of times. This sequence joins TRBV5-1 and TRBJ1-6; D gene uncertain. Trimming removed 1 base at V and 8 bases at J, with 13 bases between. From germline, CDR1 is SGHRS and CDR2 YFSETQ. This CDR3 contains 15 residues. CDR3 in DNA: TGCGCCAGCAGCTTGAGCTCGGGGTGGGATTCACCCCTCCACTTT. Translating gives CASSLSSGWDSPLHF.

The chain couples TRBV29-1 to TRBJ1-2, with 9 bases lining up with TRBD1. Per the germline V gene, CDR1 is SQVTM and CDR2 is ANQGSEA. The CDR3 is made up of 12 amino acids. V gave up 7 bases and J gave up 6 bases; unmatched junction bases: 6. This CDR3 reads CSASTGGDGYTF. The CDR3 coding sequence is TGCAGCGCCTCCACAGGGGGCGATGGCTACACCTTC.

This chain connects TRBV24-1 to TRBJ2-2; 7 bases fit TRBD1. Germline CDR1 and CDR2: KGHDR and SFDVKD. V lost 1 base to trimming and J lost 3 bases; unmatched junction nucleotides: 7. The CDR3 covers 17 residues. The CDR3 loop reads CATSDLTGTDYTGELFF. The DNA of the CDR3 is TGTGCCACCAGTGATTTAACCGGGACAGATTACACCGGGGAGCTGTTTTTT.